In this sample, the clone carrying this T cell receptor (beta chain) turned up many times. Antigen: not known. It was with unique molecular identifiers that the TCRbeta library was prepared. TCRdb re-derived calls from the PCR reads in MiXCR, one entry per CDR3 protein. The sample consists of around 270,000 distinct CDR3 sequences, about 9.4% of them appearing once. The record originates from a study of T-cell reconstitution after alpha-beta-depleted transplantation in children. Study conclusions and caveats: Some patients owed their high day-60 TCRbeta diversity to surviving recipient T cells and thymic progenitors.

In germline, CDR1 is SGHKS, CDR2 YYEKEE (reference sequence). This CDR3 spans 16 amino acids. V was trimmed by 6 bases and J by 4 bases, leaving 19 bases between them. The J gene is TRBJ2-2, the V gene TRBV5-5; maybe TRBD1 (5 bases). This specimen consisted of PBMCs, obtained before TCRalphabeta/CD19-depleted stem cell transplant. The sequence was collected from a boy under two years old with acute myeloid leukemia, due to receive a stem cell transplant. In DNA, the CDR3 is TGTGCCAGCACTTCGGTGCAGGGCCGGGTCACCGGGGAGCTGTTTTTT. Translating gives CASTSVQGRVTGELFF. The full variable domain, in which reference TRBV5-5 and TRBJ2-2 provide the parts outside the CDR3, is DAGVTQSPTHLIKTRGQQVTLRCSPISGHKSVSWYQQVLGQGPQFIFQYYEKEERGRGNFPDRFSARQFPNYSSELNVNALLLGDSALYLCASTSVQGRVTGELFFGEGSRLTVL.